Sequencing of this TCR beta chain was carried out in a study of technical replicates of blood from a handful of donors. Per the germline V gene, CDR1 is DFQATT and CDR2 is SNEGSKA (reference sequence). V gave up 6 bases and J gave up 0 bases, with 6 bases separating them. The CDR3 runs 11 residues. Assay used: immunoSEQ multiplex PCR; TCRdb lists only in-frame clones, some missing. The repertoire includes more than 65,000 clones, about 96% of them detected once, and 0.3% to 0.35% sits in the top ten. The chain has TRBV20-1 and TRBJ2-7; the D is unclear. The sequence was collected from a human donor in good health. Sequencing used T cells isolated from PBMCs. The CDR3 loop is CSAGSSYEQYF. The CDR3 nucleotides read TGCAGTGCCGGTAGCTCCTACGAGCAGTACTTC.